The T cell receptor beta chain under discussion was sequenced for a study of tumor-infiltrating lymphocytes in primary liver carcinoma. General study results and limits: Bulk, unsorted sampling meant CD4+ and CD8+ repertoires went uncompared.

CDR1 is MNHNS, CDR2 SASEGT, per germline. CDR3 length: 12 amino acids. Concerning this clonotype: No antigen is known for it. A much larger clone lies one base from this, so it may be a read error.

A primer matching the constant region was used to make TCR beta cDNA from about 500 ng of total RNA. Three-round nested multiplex PCR performed with slightly modified ARM-PCR produced the TCR beta libraries. The opening two PCR rounds, 10 cycles each, paired TRBV1-TRBV30 forward primers with a C-beta reverse primer. TCRdb independently ran MiXCR on the multiplex PCR reads; one entry per CDR3 protein. Of approximately 330,000 distinct CDR3 sequences detected, 65% appear once; the ten largest clones hold approximately 5.9%. For blood RNA, unsorted whole blood served as the source, and germline DNA was extracted too.

The chain is built from TRBV6-1 and TRBJ2-7; weak D call: TRBD1 (9 bases). The origin of this receptor is a man in his forties with primary liver carcinoma and hepatitis B virus infection. Sequenced: peripheral blood. This chain's CDR3 is CASGTGTYEQYF. CDR3 nucleotide sequence: TGTGCTAGCGGGACAGGGACCTACGAGCAGTACTTC.